This T cell receptor beta chain stems from a study of patients and donors after allogeneic stem cell transplantation. The CDR3 spans 14 residues. V was pared by 5 bases and J by 6 bases, with 6 bases of the junction left unmatched. CDR1 and CDR2 (germline): SGHTA, FQGNSA. This clonotype has a handful of counts. In TCRdb, the RT-PCR reads were re-called with MiXCR into one record per CDR3 protein. The sample holds roughly 200,000 distinct CDR3 sequences, roughly two fifths seen once. Material for sequencing was blood, either unsorted or a sorted T cell fraction (not recorded which). The chain couples TRBV7-2 to TRBJ2-1, with TRBD2 matching 8 bases. The TCR sequence derives from a human donor who was either an allogeneic HSCT recipient or a stem cell or donor lymphocyte infusion donor (not recorded which). It is not recorded whose cells these are; they may come from a transplant donor. CDR3 nucleotide sequence: TGTGCCAGCAGCCAAGGACTAGCCTCCAATGAGCAGTTCTTC. Amino acid sequence: CASSQGLASNEQFF.